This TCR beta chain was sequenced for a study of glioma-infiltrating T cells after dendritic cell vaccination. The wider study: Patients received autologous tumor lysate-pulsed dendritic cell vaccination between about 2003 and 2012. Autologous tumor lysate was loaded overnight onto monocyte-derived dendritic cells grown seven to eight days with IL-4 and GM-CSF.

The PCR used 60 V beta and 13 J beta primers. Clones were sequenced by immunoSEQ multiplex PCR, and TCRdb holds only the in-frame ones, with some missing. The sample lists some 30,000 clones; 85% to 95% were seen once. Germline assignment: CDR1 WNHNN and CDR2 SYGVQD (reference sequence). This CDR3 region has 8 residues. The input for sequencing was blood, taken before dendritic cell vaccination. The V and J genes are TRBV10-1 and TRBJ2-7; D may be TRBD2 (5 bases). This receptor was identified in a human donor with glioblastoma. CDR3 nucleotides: TGCGCCAGCAGTCCTCGGACTGTC. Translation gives CASSPRTV.